The clone carrying this T cell receptor beta chain was detected many times. Its specificity is not known. A marrow graft followed busulfan-fludarabine conditioning, with cyclophosphamide on days +3 and +4. This sample was taken from a study of T cells after posttransplantation cyclophosphamide. The study's findings and limits: Skin or GI-infiltrating T cells shared few TRB sequences with blood. Later blood repertoires were often dominated by clones from the donor CD8+ memory compartment.

Some clones are missing from TCRdb's copy, which holds only in-frame ones; the method was immunoSEQ multiplex PCR. The sample has roughly 2,900 clones, none seen only once. The source material was PBMCs, sampled 30 days after allogeneic stem cell transplant with posttransplant cyclophosphamide. The source of this sequence is a female patient between 55 and 75 years old who received an allogeneic stem cell transplant from an unrelated donor, was CMV-positive, and had acute GVHD only. Among the T cells, some may be from the graft donor.

This CDR3 is CASSLVLGGDEKLFF. The CDR3 bases are TGTGCCAGCAGCTTAGTCCTGGGGGGAGATGAAAAACTGTTTTTT. The gene calls are TRBV11-2 and TRBJ1-4; possibly TRBD1 for D (5 bases). The CDR3 runs to 15 residues. V lost 1 base and J 6 bases, leaving 12 bases between the germline ends. Germline values: CDR1 SGHAT, CDR2 FQNNGV.